A selection of T cell receptor beta chains follows, all from one sample in a study of OX40 agonist ivuxolimab in advanced cancers. Sequencing used immunoSEQ multiplex PCR; TCRdb keeps in-frame clones, though not all of them. In the table there are under 55,000 clones, around 90% of which are singletons. Sequencing used CD4+ or CD8+ T cells sorted from blood, obtained in a trial of the OX40 agonist ivuxolimab. These receptors originate from an adult with an advanced solid tumor such as melanoma, head and neck, liver or kidney cancer. Each CDR3 is given with its conserved first and last residue. D genes are given only for firm matches. Clone size appears in some rows only: once, few, many, or a class for an expanded clone.

d_call	j_call	clone_size	v_call	cdr3_nt	cdr3_aa
NA	TRBJ2-3	NA	TRBV9	TGTGCCAGCAGCGAGGAGACTAGCACAGATACGCAGTATTTT	CASSEETSTDTQYF
NA	TRBJ2-7	few	TRBV10-2	TGCGCCAGCATAGGGGGTGGGGAGCAGTACTTC	CASIGGGEQYF
NA	TRBJ1-1	NA	TRBV5-1	TGCGCCAGCAGCTTAGCGTCGGGGTTGGGGACTGAAGCTTTCTTT	CASSLASGLGTEAFF
NA	TRBJ1-1	NA	TRBV4-1	TGCGCCAGCAGCCAATCGCCCAGAAACACTGAAGCTTTCTTT	CASSQSPRNTEAFF
TRBD1	TRBJ2-3	NA	TRBV5-6	TGTGCCAGCAGCCGGGGACAGGGTAGGGCAGATACGCAGTATTTT	CASSRGQGRADTQYF
NA	TRBJ1-1	NA	TRBV7-8	TGTGCCAGCAGCTCCCACCCAAATCCTGCCGAGAACACTGAAGCTTTCTTT	CASSSHPNPAENTEAFF
NA	TRBJ2-7	NA	TRBV11-2	TGTGCCAGCAGCTTAAGCCCTAGCTCCTACGAGCAGTACTTC	CASSLSPSSYEQYF
TRBD2	TRBJ2-7	NA	TRBV10-3	TGTGCCATCAGGGAGGAGAGTGGACTAGCCTACGAGCAGTACTTC	CAIREESGLAYEQYF
TRBD1	TRBJ1-2	NA	TRBV7-9	TGTGCCAGCAGCGACGGGACAGGGTTCTCCTTTGGCTACACCTTC	CASSDGTGFSFGYTF
TRBD2	TRBJ2-1	once	TRBV6-1	TGTGCCAGCAGTGAATTCGAGCGGGGATACAATGAGCAGTTCTTC	CASSEFERGYNEQFF
NA	TRBJ2-7	NA	TRBV29-1	TGCAGCGTGGGCGACTACGCTCCCTACGAGCAGTACTTC	CSVGDYAPYEQYF